These 17 T cell receptor beta chains share one sample of origin, sequenced in a study of cytomegalovirus exposure and HLA in healthy donors. PCR primers comprised 60 Vbeta and 13 Jbeta primers. The table came from immunoSEQ multiplex PCR; TCRdb's copy has only in-frame clones and leaves some out. Its table records some 72,000 clones. Sample: PBMCs. These receptors came from a man aged 25-40 years in good health and CMV-seronegative.

The chain uses TRBV6-1 and TRBJ1-2; TRBD1 matches 10 bases. This CDR3 spans 14 amino acids. CDR1 MNHNS and CDR2 SASEGT come from the germline V gene. The V gene end was trimmed by 2 bases and the J gene end by 7 bases; junction bases not matched to a gene: 4. This CDR3 reads CASSEPWTGGGYTF. The CDR3 DNA is TGTGCCAGCAGTGAACCCTGGACAGGGGGTGGCTACACCTTC.

The rearrangement uses TRBV6-5 and TRBJ2-5, with 7 bases fitting TRBD2. With V trimmed by 5 bases and J by 11 bases, 11 bases remained unmatched. Germline V gives CDR1 MNHEY, CDR2 SVGAGI. This CDR3 region has 13 residues. The CDR3 DNA follows: TGTGCCAGCAGTCGCGAACGGGGGGTAGAGCAGTACTTC. Amino acids: CASSRERGVEQYF.

V usage is TRBV7-8 and J usage is TRBJ2-3, with 13 bases aligning to TRBD2. Per germline, CDR1 SGHVS and CDR2 FQNEAQ. V was clipped by 5 bases and J by 1 base; unmatched bases: 9. This CDR3 spans 18 amino acids. The CDR3 loop reads CASSPSRTSGRGTDTQYF. The CDR3, as DNA: TGTGCCAGCAGCCCGTCCCGTACTAGCGGGAGGGGCACAGATACGCAGTATTTT.

The V call is TRBV6-5, the J call TRBJ1-4; maybe TRBD1 (6 bases). Trimming cost V 4 bases and J 4 bases, with 10 bases left between them. The CDR3 spans 14 residues. Germline lookup yields CDR1 MNHEY and CDR2 SVGAGI. CDR3 sequence (DNA): TGTGCCAGCAGTTCCGGACAGTTTAATGAAAAACTGTTTTTT. It encodes CASSSGQFNEKLFF.

This chain uses TRBV9 with TRBJ2-7; D is possibly TRBD1 (5 bases). Looked up from germline, CDR1 is SGDLS and CDR2 is YYNGEE. This CDR3 comprises 14 residues. V was trimmed by 0 bases and J by 0 bases, leaving 7 bases between them. This CDR3 is CASSVADSSYEQYF. DNA for the CDR3: TGTGCCAGCAGCGTAGCCGACAGCTCCTACGAGCAGTACTTC.

The J gene is TRBJ2-7, the V gene TRBV6-6, with a weak D call TRBD1 (6 bases). The CDR3 is 12 amino acids. Germline-derived CDR1 and CDR2 are MNHNY and SVGAGI (reference sequence). Trimming shortened V by 6 bases and J by 7 bases, and 13 bases separated the two germline ends. The CDR3 loop is CASSISQGEQYF. CDR3 DNA sequence: TGTGCCAGCAGCATAAGCCAGGGGGAGCAGTACTTC.

This chain connects TRBV6-1 to TRBJ2-7; 11 bases fit TRBD2. Trimming removed 0 bases from V and 2 bases from J; junction bases left unmatched: 6. The CDR3 length is 17 residues. CDR1 and CDR2 from the germline V gene are MNHNS and SASEGT. CDR3 sequence (DNA): TGTGCCAGCAGTGAAGCGCACCTAGCGGGAGGACCCTACGAGCAGTACTTC. This sequence encodes CASSEAHLAGGPYEQYF.

The V and J genes are TRBV5-1 and TRBJ2-1, with 7 bases matching TRBD1. The CDR3 has 15 amino acids. Germline assignment: CDR1 SGHRS and CDR2 YFSETQ. The ends lost 3 bases at V and 4 bases at J; junction bases unmatched: 7. This chain's CDR3 is CASSYRDSVYNEQFF. Here the CDR3 DNA reads TGCGCCAGCAGCTACCGGGACAGCGTATACAATGAGCAGTTCTTC.

Points on this clone: Other DNA sequences in the sample encode the same CDR3. The CDR3 spells CASSPYARLILANYGYTF. The CDR3 DNA reads as TGTGCCTCCTCTCCATACGCTCGGCTAATCCTAGCTAACTATGGCTACACCTTC. The J gene is TRBJ1-2, the V gene TRBV18; D is uncertain. Germline values: CDR1 KGHSH, CDR2 LQKENI. Trimming removed 11 bases at V and 0 bases at J, with 28 bases between. The CDR3 is 18 residues long.

V gene TRBV7-8 combines with J gene TRBJ1-6; D not resolved. The CDR3 is made up of 20 amino acids. Between the trimmed V and J ends, which lost 3 bases and 1 base, there was a span of 22 bases. Per the germline V gene, CDR1 is SGHVS and CDR2 is FQNEAQ. CDR3 sequence: CASSLGRVGGLGSYNSPLHF. DNA for the CDR3: TGTGCCAGCAGCTTGGGTCGGGTTGGAGGGCTCGGGTCCTATAATTCACCCCTCCACTTT. Supplemented by reference TRBV7-8 and TRBJ1-6, the full variable domain reads GAGVSQSPRYKVAKRGQDVALRCDPISGHVSLFWYQQALGQGPEFLTYFQNEAQLDKSGLPSDRFFAERPEGSVSTLKIQRTQQEDSAVYLCASSLGRVGGLGSYNSPLHFGNGTRLTVT.

The chain links TRBV5-4 to TRBJ2-7; D is unresolved. Trimming removed 0 bases from V and 0 bases from J, with 13 bases in between. The CDR3 consists of 16 residues. Germline V gene lookup returns CDR1 SGHNT and CDR2 YYREEE (reference sequence). CDR3 loop: CASSLGATLSSYEQYF. The CDR3 DNA sequence: TGTGCCAGCAGCTTGGGGGCTACACTGAGCTCCTACGAGCAGTACTTC. The full variable domain, its missing parts supplied by reference TRBV5-4 and TRBJ2-7, is ETGVTQSPTHLIKTRGQQVTLRCSSQSGHNTVSWYQQALGQGPQFIFQYYREEENGRGNFPPRFSGLQFPNYSSELNVNALELDDSALYLCASSLGATLSSYEQYFGPGTRLTVT.

This chain links TRBV5-6 with TRBJ1-5; 9 positions match TRBD1. J gave up 9 bases and V 1 base, and 8 bases lay outside the gene matches. Germline V lookup: CDR1 SGHDT, CDR2 YYEEEE. There are 15 residues in the CDR3. The DNA of the CDR3 is TGTGCCAGCAGCTTGATGGGACAGGGCTTCTGGCCCCAGCATTTT. Its translation is CASSLMGQGFWPQHF.

Written as DNA, the CDR3 is TGCGCCAGCAGCTTGGATGGAGGCGTGAACACTGAAGCTTTCTTT. Translation gives CASSLDGGVNTEAFF. This chain uses TRBV5-1 with TRBJ1-1, with D unresolved. V was pared by 0 bases and J by 0 bases, with 9 bases between. Germline V gene lookup returns CDR1 SGHRS and CDR2 YFSETQ. CDR3 size: 15 residues.

The chain recombines TRBV7-8 with TRBJ1-2, with TRBD1 identical over 8 bases. Germline loops: CDR1 SGHVS, CDR2 FQNEAQ. The CDR3 contains 14 residues. V shed 1 base, J shed 6 bases, and the junction held 4 bases outside the gene matches. The DNA of the CDR3 is TGTGCCAGCAGCTTAGAAAGACAGGGGAATGGCTACACCTTC. It specifies CASSLERQGNGYTF.

V usage is TRBV29-1 and J usage is TRBJ1-1; D uncertain. CDR1 is SQVTM, CDR2 ANQGSEA, per germline. The V end was cut by 5 bases, the J end by 0 bases, with 10 bases between. CDR3 size: 13 residues. The CDR3 spells CSVFTEMNTEAFF. In nucleotides, the CDR3 is TGCAGCGTTTTTACGGAGATGAACACTGAAGCTTTCTTT.

J is TRBJ1-6 and V is TRBV4-1; TRBD1 matches at 7 bases. The V gene's germline CDR1 is MGHRA and CDR2 YSYEKL. CDR3 length equals 16 residues. V shed 0 bases and J 6 bases; nucleotides not matched to a gene: 5. CDR3 nucleotides: TGCGCCAGCAGCCAAGAAGGGCACAGGGGTAATTCACCCCTCCACTTT. Its translation is CASSQEGHRGNSPLHF.

This chain's CDR3 is CASSIWTGSTDTQYF. The DNA for the CDR3 is TGTGCCAGTAGTATCTGGACAGGGAGCACAGATACGCAGTATTTT. J is TRBJ2-3 and V is TRBV19; 8 bases align to TRBD1. V lost 3 bases and J lost 0; bases outside the gene matches: 2. The V gene's germline CDR1 is LNHDA and CDR2 SQIVND (reference sequence). The CDR3 runs to 15 residues.